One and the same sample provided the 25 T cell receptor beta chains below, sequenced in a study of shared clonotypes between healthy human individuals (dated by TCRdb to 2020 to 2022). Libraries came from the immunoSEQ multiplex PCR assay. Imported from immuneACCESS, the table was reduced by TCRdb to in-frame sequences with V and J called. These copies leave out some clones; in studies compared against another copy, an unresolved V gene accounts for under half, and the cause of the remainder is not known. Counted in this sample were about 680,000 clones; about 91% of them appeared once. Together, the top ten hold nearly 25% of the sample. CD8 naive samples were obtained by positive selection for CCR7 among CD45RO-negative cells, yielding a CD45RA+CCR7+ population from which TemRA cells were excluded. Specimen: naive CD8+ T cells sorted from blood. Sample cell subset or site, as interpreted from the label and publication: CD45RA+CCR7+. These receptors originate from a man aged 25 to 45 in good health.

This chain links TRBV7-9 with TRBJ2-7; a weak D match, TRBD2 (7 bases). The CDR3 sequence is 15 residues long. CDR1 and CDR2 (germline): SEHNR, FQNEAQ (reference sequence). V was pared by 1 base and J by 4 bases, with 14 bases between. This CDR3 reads CASSLVASGQYEQYF. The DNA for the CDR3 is TGTGCCAGCAGCTTAGTGGCTAGCGGACAGTACGAGCAGTACTTC.

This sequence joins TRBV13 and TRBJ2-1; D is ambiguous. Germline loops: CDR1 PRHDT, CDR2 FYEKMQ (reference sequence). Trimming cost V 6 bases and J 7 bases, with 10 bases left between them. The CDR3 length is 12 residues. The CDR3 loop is CASRGTVNEQFF. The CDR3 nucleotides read TGTGCCAGCAGGGGCACCGTGAATGAGCAGTTCTTC.

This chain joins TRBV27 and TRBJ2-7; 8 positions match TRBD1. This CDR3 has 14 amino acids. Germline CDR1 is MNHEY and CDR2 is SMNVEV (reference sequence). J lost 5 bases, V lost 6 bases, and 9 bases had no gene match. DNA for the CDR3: TGTGCCAGCAGCCTTGGACAGGGTATGAACGAGCAGTACTTC. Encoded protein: CASSLGQGMNEQYF.

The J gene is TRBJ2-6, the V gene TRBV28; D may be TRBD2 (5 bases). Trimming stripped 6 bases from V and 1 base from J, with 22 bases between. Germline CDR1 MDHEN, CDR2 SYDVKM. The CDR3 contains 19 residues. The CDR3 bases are TGTGCCAGCAGCTCCATTTGGGAGAGAGAGGGATCTGGGGCCAACGTCCTGACTTTC. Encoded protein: CASSSIWEREGSGANVLTF.

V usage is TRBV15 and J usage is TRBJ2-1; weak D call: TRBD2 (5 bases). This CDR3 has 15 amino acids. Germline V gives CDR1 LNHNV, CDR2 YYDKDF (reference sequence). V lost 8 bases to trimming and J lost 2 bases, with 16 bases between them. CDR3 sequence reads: CATSPAGRTYNEQFF. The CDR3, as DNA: TGTGCCACCTCCCCCGCGGGTAGGACCTACAATGAGCAGTTCTTC.

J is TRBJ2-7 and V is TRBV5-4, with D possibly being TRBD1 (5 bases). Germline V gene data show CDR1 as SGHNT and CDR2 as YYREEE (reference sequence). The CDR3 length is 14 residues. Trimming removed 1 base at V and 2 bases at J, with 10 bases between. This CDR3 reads CASSLYRQTYEQYF. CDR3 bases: TGTGCCAGCAGCTTGTACAGACAGACCTACGAGCAGTACTTC.

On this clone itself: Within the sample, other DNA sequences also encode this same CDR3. The CDR3 DNA sequence: TGTGCCAGCAGCTTGAAGAGCTCTGGAAACACCATATATTTT. Translating gives CASSLKSSGNTIYF. V and J are TRBV7-9 and TRBJ1-3; D remains ambiguous. The CDR3 is made up of 14 amino acids. Germline V gene lookup returns CDR1 SEHNR and CDR2 FQNEAQ (reference sequence). V was cut by 3 bases and J by 0 bases, with 6 bases left in between.

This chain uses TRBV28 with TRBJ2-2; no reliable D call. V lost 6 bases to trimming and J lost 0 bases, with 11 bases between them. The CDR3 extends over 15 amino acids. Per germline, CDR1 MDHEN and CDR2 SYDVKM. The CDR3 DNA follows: TGTGCCAGCAGCTCTACCCTAGCGAACACCGGGGAGCTGTTTTTT. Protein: CASSSTLANTGELFF.

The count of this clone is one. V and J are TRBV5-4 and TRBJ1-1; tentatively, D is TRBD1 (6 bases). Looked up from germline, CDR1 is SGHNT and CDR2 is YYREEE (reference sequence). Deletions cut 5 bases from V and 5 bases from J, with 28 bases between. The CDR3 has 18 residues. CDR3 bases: TGTGCCAGCAGTCGTCTAGGGGGTGATGAATCTGGGGGGACTGAAGCTTTCTTT. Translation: CASSRLGGDESGGTEAFF.

The CDR3 DNA reads TGCACCAGCAGCCAAGATCATATGGCTAGCGGAAATCAAGAGACCCAGTACTTC. This sequence encodes CTSSQDHMASGNQETQYF. The V gene is TRBV1, the J gene TRBJ2-5; TRBD2 reflects the table's D call only, with no check against the DNA. TRBV1 is marked as a pseudogene. CDR3 length: 18 amino acids.

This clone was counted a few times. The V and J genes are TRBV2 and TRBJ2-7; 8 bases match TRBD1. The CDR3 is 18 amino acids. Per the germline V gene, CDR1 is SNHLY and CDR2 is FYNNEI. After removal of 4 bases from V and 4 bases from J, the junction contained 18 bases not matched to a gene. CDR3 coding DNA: TGTGCCAGCAGTGGGGACCGAGCAGGGGGCGCTTCATTTTACGAGCAGTACTTC. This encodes CASSGDRAGGASFYEQYF.

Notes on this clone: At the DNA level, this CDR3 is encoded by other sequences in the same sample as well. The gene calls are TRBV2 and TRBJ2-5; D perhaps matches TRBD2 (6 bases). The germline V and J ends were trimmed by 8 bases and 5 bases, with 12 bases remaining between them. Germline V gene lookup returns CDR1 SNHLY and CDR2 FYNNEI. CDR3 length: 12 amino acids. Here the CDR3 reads CASLAGRETQYF. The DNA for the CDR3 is TGTGCCAGCCTAGCAGGGAGGGAGACCCAGTACTTC.

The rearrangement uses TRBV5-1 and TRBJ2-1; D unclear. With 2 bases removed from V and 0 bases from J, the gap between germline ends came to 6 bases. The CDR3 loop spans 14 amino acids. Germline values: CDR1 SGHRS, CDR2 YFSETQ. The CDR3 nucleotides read TGCGCCAGCAGCTTCGCTATCTCCTACAATGAGCAGTTCTTC. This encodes CASSFAISYNEQFF.

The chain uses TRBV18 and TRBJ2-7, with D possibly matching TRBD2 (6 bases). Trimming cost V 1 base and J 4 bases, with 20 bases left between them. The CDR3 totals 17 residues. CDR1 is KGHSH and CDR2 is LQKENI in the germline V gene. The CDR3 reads CASSPRRGGAGSYEQYF. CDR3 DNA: TGTGCCAGCTCACCACGGCGAGGAGGGGCAGGGTCGTACGAGCAGTACTTC.

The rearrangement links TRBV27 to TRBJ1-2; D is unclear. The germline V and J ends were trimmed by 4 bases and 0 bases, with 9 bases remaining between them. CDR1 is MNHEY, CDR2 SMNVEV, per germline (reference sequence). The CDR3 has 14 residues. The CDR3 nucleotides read TGTGCCAGCAGTTCCGCAGGTCCTAACTATGGCTACACCTTC. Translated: CASSSAGPNYGYTF.

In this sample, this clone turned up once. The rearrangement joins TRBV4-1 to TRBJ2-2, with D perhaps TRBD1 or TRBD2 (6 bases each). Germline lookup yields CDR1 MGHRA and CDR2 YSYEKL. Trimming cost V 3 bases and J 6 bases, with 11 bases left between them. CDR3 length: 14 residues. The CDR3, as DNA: TGCGCCAGCAGCCAGGAGGGGGGCCCCGGGGAGCTGTTTTTT. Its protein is CASSQEGGPGELFF.

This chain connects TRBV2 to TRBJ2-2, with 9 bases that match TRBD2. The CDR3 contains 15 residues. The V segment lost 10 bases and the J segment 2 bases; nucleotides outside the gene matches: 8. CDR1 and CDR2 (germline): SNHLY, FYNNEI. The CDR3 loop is CATRRAGGNTGELFF. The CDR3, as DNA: TGTGCCACCCGACGAGCGGGAGGTAACACCGGGGAGCTGTTTTTT.

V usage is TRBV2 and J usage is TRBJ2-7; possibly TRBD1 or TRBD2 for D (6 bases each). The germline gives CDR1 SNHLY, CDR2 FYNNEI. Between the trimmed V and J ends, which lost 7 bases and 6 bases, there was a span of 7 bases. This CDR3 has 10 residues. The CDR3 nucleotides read TGTGCCAGCAAGGGGGGCGAGCAGTACTTC. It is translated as CASKGGEQYF.

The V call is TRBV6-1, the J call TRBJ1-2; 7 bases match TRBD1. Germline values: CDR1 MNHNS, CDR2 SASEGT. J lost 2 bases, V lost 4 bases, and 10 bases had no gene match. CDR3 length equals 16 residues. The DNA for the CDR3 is TGTGCCAGCAGTGTGGGCAGGGGGACATGGAACTATGGCTACACCTTC. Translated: CASSVGRGTWNYGYTF.

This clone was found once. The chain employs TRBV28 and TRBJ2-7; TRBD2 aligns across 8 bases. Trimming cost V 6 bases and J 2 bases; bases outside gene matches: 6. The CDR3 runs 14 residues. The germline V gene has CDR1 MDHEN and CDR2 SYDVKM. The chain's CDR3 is CASSNLAGPYEQYF. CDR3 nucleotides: TGTGCCAGCAGCAATTTAGCGGGACCCTACGAGCAGTACTTC.

The CDR3 reads CASSQDLARQRGVETQYF. CDR3 DNA: TGCGCCAGCAGCCAAGATCTGGCCCGGCAACGGGGGGTAGAGACCCAGTACTTC. The chain has TRBV4-3 and TRBJ2-5; 7 bases match TRBD2. Germline V gene lookup returns CDR1 LGHNA and CDR2 YSLEER. The CDR3 has 18 amino acids. The V gene end was trimmed by 0 bases and the J gene end by 4 bases; junction bases not matched to a gene: 14.

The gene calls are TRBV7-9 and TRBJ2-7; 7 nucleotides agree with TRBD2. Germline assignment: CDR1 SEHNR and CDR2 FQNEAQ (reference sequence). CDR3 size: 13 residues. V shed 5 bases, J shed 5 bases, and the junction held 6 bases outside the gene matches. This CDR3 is CASSRGVADEQYF. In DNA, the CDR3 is TGTGCCAGCAGCCGGGGGGTGGCCGACGAGCAGTACTTC.

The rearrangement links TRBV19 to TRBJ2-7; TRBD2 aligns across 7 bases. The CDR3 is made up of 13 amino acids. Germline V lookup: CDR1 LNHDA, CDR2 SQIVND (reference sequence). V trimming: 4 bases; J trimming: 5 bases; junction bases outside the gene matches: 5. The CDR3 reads CASSKRGGNEQYF. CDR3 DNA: TGTGCCAGTAGTAAGCGGGGAGGGAACGAGCAGTACTTC. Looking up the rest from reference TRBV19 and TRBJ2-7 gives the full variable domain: DGGITQSPKYLFRKEGQNVTLSCEQNLNHDAMYWYRQDPGQGLRLIYYSQIVNDFQKGDIAEGYSVSREKKESFPLTVTSAQKNPTAFYLCASSKRGGNEQYFGPGTRLTVT.

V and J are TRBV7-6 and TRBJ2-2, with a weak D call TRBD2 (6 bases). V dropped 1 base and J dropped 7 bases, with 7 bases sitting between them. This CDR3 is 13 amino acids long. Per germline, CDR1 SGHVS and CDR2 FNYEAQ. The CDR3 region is CASSLVGGGELFF. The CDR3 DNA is TGTGCCAGCAGCTTAGTGGGAGGCGGGGAGCTGTTTTTT. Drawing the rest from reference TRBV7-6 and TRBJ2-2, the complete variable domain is GAGVSQSPRYKVTKRGQDVALRCDPISGHVSLYWYRQALGQGPEFLTYFNYEAQQDKSGLPNDRFSAERPEGSISTLTIQRTEQRDSAMYRCASSLVGGGELFFGEGSRLTVL.

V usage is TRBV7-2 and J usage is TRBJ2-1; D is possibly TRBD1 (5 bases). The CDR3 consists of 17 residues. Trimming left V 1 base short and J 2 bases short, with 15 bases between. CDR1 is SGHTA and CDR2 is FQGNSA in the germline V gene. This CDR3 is CASSLEGWTDTYNEQFF. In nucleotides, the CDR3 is TGTGCCAGCAGCTTAGAGGGTTGGACGGACACCTACAATGAGCAGTTCTTC.